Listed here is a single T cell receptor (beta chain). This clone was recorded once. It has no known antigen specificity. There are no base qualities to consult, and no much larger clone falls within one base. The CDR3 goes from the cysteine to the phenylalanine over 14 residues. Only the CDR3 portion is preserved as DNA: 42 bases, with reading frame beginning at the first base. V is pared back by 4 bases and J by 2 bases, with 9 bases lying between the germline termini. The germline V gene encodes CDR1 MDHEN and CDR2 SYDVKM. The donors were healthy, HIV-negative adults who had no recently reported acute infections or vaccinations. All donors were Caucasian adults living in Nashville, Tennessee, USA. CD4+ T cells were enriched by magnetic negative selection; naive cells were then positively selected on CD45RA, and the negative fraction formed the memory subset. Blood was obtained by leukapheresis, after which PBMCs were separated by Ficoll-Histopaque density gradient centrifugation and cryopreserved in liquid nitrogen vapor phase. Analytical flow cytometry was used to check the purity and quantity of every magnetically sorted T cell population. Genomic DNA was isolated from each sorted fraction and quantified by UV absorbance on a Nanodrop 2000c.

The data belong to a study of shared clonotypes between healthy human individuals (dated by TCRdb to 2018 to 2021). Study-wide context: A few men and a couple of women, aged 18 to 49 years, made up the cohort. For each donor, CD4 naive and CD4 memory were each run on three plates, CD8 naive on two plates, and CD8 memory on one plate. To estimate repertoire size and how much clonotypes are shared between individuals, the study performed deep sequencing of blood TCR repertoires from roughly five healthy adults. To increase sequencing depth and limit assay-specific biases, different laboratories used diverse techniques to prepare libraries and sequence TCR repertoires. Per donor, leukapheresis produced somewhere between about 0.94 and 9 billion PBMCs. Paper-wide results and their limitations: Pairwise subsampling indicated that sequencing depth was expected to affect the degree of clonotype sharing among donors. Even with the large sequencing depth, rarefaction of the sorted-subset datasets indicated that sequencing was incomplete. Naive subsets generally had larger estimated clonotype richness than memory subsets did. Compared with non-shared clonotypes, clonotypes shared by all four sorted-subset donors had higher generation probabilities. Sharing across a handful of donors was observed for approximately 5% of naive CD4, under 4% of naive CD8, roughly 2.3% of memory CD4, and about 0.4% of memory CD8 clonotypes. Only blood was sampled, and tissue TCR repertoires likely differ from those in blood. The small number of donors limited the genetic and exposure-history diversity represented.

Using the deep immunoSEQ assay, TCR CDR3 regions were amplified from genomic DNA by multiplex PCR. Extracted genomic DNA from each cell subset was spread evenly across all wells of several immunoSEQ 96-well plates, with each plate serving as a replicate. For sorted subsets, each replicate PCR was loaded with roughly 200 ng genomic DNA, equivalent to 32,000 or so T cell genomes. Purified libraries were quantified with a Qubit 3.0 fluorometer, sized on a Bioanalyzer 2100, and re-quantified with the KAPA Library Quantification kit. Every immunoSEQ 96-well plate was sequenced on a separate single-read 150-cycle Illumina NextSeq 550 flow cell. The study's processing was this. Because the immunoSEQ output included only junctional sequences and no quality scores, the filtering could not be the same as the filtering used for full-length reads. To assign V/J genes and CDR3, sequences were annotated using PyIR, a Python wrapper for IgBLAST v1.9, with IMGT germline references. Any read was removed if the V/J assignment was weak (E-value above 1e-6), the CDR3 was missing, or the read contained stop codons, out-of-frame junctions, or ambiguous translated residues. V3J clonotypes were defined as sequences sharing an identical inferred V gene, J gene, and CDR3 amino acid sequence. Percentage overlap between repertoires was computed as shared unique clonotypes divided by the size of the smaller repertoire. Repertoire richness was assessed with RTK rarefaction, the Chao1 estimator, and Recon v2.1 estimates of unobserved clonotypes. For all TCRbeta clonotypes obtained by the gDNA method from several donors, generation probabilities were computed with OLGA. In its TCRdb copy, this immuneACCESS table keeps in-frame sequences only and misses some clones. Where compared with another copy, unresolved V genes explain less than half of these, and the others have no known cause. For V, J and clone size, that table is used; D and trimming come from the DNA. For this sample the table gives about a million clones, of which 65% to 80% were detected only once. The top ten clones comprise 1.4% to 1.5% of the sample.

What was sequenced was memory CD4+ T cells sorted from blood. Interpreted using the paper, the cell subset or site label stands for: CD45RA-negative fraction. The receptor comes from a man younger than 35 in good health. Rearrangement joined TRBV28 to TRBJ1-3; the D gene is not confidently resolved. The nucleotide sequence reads TGTGCCAGCAGTTCCCCCGGTACTGGAAACACCATATATTTT. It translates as CASSSPGTGNTIYF. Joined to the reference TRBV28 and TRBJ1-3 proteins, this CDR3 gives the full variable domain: DVKVTQSSRYLVKRTGEKVFLECVQDMDHENMFWYRQDPGLGLRLIYFSYDVKMKEKGDIPEGYSVSREKKERFSLILESASTNQTSMYLCASSSPGTGNTIYFGEGSWLTVV.